One and the same sample provided the 26 T cell receptor beta chains below, sequenced in a study of cytomegalovirus exposure and HLA in healthy donors. PCR used 60 Vbeta primers and 13 Jbeta primers. The method was immunoSEQ multiplex PCR; TCRdb's version includes in-frame clones alone and lacks a portion of them. The sample includes fewer than 150,000 clones, roughly 78% of them seen just once. The sequencing input was PBMCs. These receptors were obtained from a man aged 25 to 40 in good health and CMV-seronegative.

This rearrangement joins TRBV11-3 to TRBJ2-7; 8 nucleotides line up with TRBD2. CDR1 and CDR2 (germline): SGHNT, YENEEA. There are 14 residues in the CDR3. V lost 2 bases to trimming and J lost 5 bases; unmatched junction nucleotides: 5. Here the CDR3 reads CASSLMAGGNEQYF. As DNA, the CDR3 is TGTGCCAGCAGCTTAATGGCGGGAGGAAACGAGCAGTACTTC.

The J gene is TRBJ2-7, the V gene TRBV6-5, with D possibly matching TRBD1 (5 bases). Between the trimmed V and J ends, which lost 0 bases and 6 bases, there was a span of 15 bases. This CDR3 comprises 15 residues. Germline CDR1 reads MNHEY; CDR2 reads SVGAGI. The CDR3 loop is CASSYSAGMESEQYF. CDR3 sequence (DNA): TGTGCCAGCAGTTACTCGGCAGGGATGGAATCCGAGCAGTACTTC.

This clone appeared once. The V and J genes are TRBV19 and TRBJ2-4; 9 bases map to TRBD1. Trimming removed 10 bases from V and 6 bases from J; junction bases left unmatched: 7. CDR1 is LNHDA, CDR2 SQIVND, per germline (reference sequence). CDR3 length equals 13 residues. CDR3 sequence: CATSLTGGNIQYF. The CDR3 bases are TGTGCCACATCATTGACAGGGGGAAACATTCAGTACTTC.

The V call is TRBV18, the J call TRBJ2-7, with a possible D match to TRBD1 (6 bases). Germline assignment: CDR1 KGHSH and CDR2 LQKENI. The CDR3 length is 14 residues. Trimming removed 2 bases at V and 6 bases at J, with 14 bases between. CDR3 in amino acids: CASSPDNRAAEQYF. For the CDR3, the DNA is TGTGCCAGCTCACCAGATAACAGGGCGGCCGAGCAGTACTTC. Filled out from reference TRBV18 and TRBJ2-7, the complete variable domain reads NAGVMQNPRHLVRRRGQEARLRCSPMKGHSHVYWYRQLPEEGLKFMVYLQKENIIDESGMPKERFSAEFPKEGPSILRIQQVVRGDSAAYFCASSPDNRAAEQYFGPGTRLTVT.

The V and J genes are TRBV29-1 and TRBJ1-2; TRBD1 might be the D (5 bases). V lost 4 bases to trimming and J lost 4 bases, with 10 bases between them. In germline, CDR1 is SQVTM, CDR2 ANQGSEA. The CDR3 has 12 amino acids. CDR3 loop: CSVAQGGYGYTF. The DNA of the CDR3 is TGCAGCGTTGCGCAGGGCGGCTATGGCTACACCTTC.

This clone showed up just a few times. The chain links TRBV6-1 to TRBJ2-4, with D perhaps TRBD2 (5 bases). Germline assignment: CDR1 MNHNS and CDR2 SASEGT. Trimming pared 2 bases from V and 3 bases from J, leaving 14 bases between. This CDR3 is built from 16 residues. CDR3 DNA sequence: TGTGCCAGCAGTGAAAGGCTGGCCGGAGGCAAAAACATTCAGTACTTC. Encoded protein: CASSERLAGGKNIQYF.

This clone was counted once. The chain employs TRBV5-4 and TRBJ2-7; 8 nucleotides match TRBD2. V lost 0 bases, J lost 3 bases, and 8 bases stayed unmatched. CDR1 is SGHNT and CDR2 is YYREEE in the germline V gene (reference sequence). The CDR3 totals 16 residues. The CDR3 DNA reads TGTGCCAGCAGCTTGGCTGGACTAGCCGGTTTCTACGAGCAGTACTTC. This encodes CASSLAGLAGFYEQYF.

V and J are TRBV7-3 and TRBJ2-5; 8 bases agree with TRBD2. Germline V gene lookup returns CDR1 SGHTA and CDR2 FQGTGA. Trimming cost V 11 bases and J 5 bases; bases outside gene matches: 7. The CDR3 contains 12 residues. Here the CDR3 DNA reads TGTGCCCCCGGGGGGGAGCGGGAGACCCAGTACTTC. Amino acids: CAPGGERETQYF.

This chain connects TRBV5-4 to TRBJ2-3; D unresolved. Germline V gene data show CDR1 as SGHNT and CDR2 as YYREEE (reference sequence). Trimming removed 5 bases at V and 3 bases at J, with 10 bases between. This CDR3 is 13 amino acids long. CDR3 DNA sequence: TGTGCCAGCAGAGCCGCCCAAACAGATACGCAGTATTTT. It yields the protein CASRAAQTDTQYF.

This clone has just one count. The CDR3 region has the DNA TGTGCCAGCAGCGAGGGTGGCGGGACGAGATCCTACAATGAGCAGTTCTTC. Residues: CASSEGGGTRSYNEQFF. The chain combines TRBV5-6 with TRBJ2-1, with D possibly matching TRBD2 (6 bases). Germline V CDR1 and CDR2: SGHDT, YYEEEE. The CDR3 sequence is 17 residues long. Trimming removed 4 bases from V and 1 base from J, with 18 bases in between. The whole variable domain, remainder taken from reference TRBV5-6 and TRBJ2-1, is DAGVTQSPTHLIKTRGQQVTLRCSPKSGHDTVSWYQQALGQGPQFIFQYYEEEERQRGNFPDRFSGHQFPNYSSELNVNALLLGDSALYLCASSEGGGTRSYNEQFFGPGTRLTVL.

The table lists this clone with a few counts. The rearrangement links TRBV5-8 to TRBJ2-4, with TRBD1 matching over 7 bases. CDR1 SGHTS and CDR2 YDEGEE come from the germline V gene. The V gene end was trimmed by 5 bases and the J gene end by 9 bases; junction bases not matched to a gene: 8. The CDR3 length is 13 residues. In nucleotides, the CDR3 is TGTGCCAGCAGGACAGGGTACAACGGCATTCAGTACTTC. This gives the protein CASRTGYNGIQYF.

The J gene is TRBJ2-2, the V gene TRBV18; 9 nucleotides match TRBD1. The CDR3 is 16 amino acids. The germline CDR1 and CDR2 sequences are KGHSH and LQKENI. Trimming removed 1 base from V and 6 bases from J; junction bases left unmatched: 6. The CDR3 DNA follows: TGTGCCAGCTCACCACAGCCGGGACAGGGAGCCGGGGAGCTGTTTTTT. Translating gives CASSPQPGQGAGELFF.

This chain connects TRBV19 to TRBJ2-3; 7 bases are a match to TRBD1. Germline-derived CDR1 and CDR2 are LNHDA and SQIVND (reference sequence). V shed 1 base and J 5 bases; nucleotides not matched to a gene: 6. The CDR3 length is 15 residues. The chain's CDR3 is CASSIGRAGGDTQYF. Here the CDR3 DNA reads TGTGCCAGTAGTATAGGTCGGGCAGGGGGAGATACGCAGTATTTT.

V and J are TRBV5-1 and TRBJ1-5; no clear D. This CDR3 has 14 residues. V lost 7 bases to trimming and J lost 3 bases, with 14 bases between them. Germline values: CDR1 SGHRS, CDR2 YFSETQ. The CDR3 sequence is CASGTREINQPQHF. Here the CDR3 DNA reads TGCGCCAGCGGAACACGGGAGATCAATCAGCCCCAGCATTTT. Full variable domain (rest looked up from reference TRBV5-1 and TRBJ1-5): KAGVTQTPRYLIKTRGQQVTLSCSPISGHRSVSWYQQTPGQGLQFLFEYFSETQRNKGNFPGRFSGRQFSNSRSEMNVSTLELGDSALYLCASGTREINQPQHFGDGTRLSIL.

This clone was picked up one time. The gene calls are TRBV5-1 and TRBJ2-2, with 9 bases aligning to TRBD1. The CDR3 sequence is 14 residues long. After removal of 7 bases from V and 6 bases from J, the junction contained 7 bases not matched to a gene. In germline, CDR1 is SGHRS, CDR2 YFSETQ. The CDR3 nucleotides read TGCGCCAGCCAACTGGACAGGGGCCCCGGGGAGCTGTTTTTT. Translated: CASQLDRGPGELFF. Complete variable domain (other parts from reference TRBV5-1 and TRBJ2-2): KAGVTQTPRYLIKTRGQQVTLSCSPISGHRSVSWYQQTPGQGLQFLFEYFSETQRNKGNFPGRFSGRQFSNSRSEMNVSTLELGDSALYLCASQLDRGPGELFFGEGSRLTVL.

This chain uses TRBV4-2 with TRBJ2-5, with 7 bases identical to TRBD2. The V gene end was trimmed by 1 base and the J gene end by 2 bases; junction bases not matched to a gene: 13. The CDR3 contains 18 residues. Germline CDR1 LGHNA, CDR2 YNFKEQ. CDR3 in amino acids: CASSQALGEGRGQETQYF. The CDR3 nucleotides read TGTGCCAGCAGCCAAGCGTTAGGGGAGGGTAGAGGACAAGAGACCCAGTACTTC.

The chain carries TRBV5-1 and TRBJ2-2; D gene ambiguous. Trimming pared 0 bases from V and 6 bases from J, leaving 6 bases between. Per the germline V gene, CDR1 is SGHRS and CDR2 is YFSETQ. The CDR3 is 13 residues long. The CDR3 loop reads CASSLVLPGELFF. The CDR3 coding sequence is TGCGCCAGCAGCTTGGTTCTCCCCGGGGAGCTGTTTTTT.

The chain uses TRBV6-5 and TRBJ2-7; 10 bases are a match to TRBD2. V lost 6 bases, J lost 5 bases, and 7 bases stayed unmatched. This CDR3 region has 14 residues. CDR1 MNHEY and CDR2 SVGAGI come from the germline V gene. The CDR3, as DNA: TGTGCCAGCAGGGTAGCGGGAGGAGGCAACGAGCAGTACTTC. This codes for CASRVAGGGNEQYF.

With regard to this clone: An end of the junction does not agree with germline; a read error may underlie this. This rearrangement joins TRBV15 to TRBJ2-1; 7 bases fit TRBD2. The CDR3 runs 16 residues. Germline V gene sequence: CDR1 LNHNV, CDR2 YYDKDF (reference sequence). The DNA for the CDR3 is TGTGCCACCAGCCGAGACGGCGGGACGGGGGGCAATGAGCAGTTCTTC. Protein sequence: CATSRDGGTGGNEQFF.

In its sample, this clone was seen a few times. V and J are TRBV4-1 and TRBJ2-1; 9 nucleotides line up with TRBD1. Germline V gene lookup returns CDR1 MGHRA and CDR2 YSYEKL. The CDR3 runs 17 residues. V shed 2 bases and J 8 bases; nucleotides not matched to a gene: 13. In DNA form, the CDR3 reads TGCGCCAGCAGCCAAAAGGCCGGGACAGGGCGGTTGGATGAGCAGTTCTTC. Its translation: CASSQKAGTGRLDEQFF.

The V gene is TRBV7-9, the J gene TRBJ1-4; 10 bases agree with TRBD1. Germline assignment: CDR1 SEHNR and CDR2 FQNEAQ (reference sequence). This CDR3 comprises 16 residues. V trimming: 5 bases; J trimming: 0 bases; junction bases outside the gene matches: 3. The DNA for the CDR3 is TGTGCCAGCAGCCGACAGGGGGCTGCAACTAATGAAAAACTGTTTTTT. Translation gives CASSRQGAATNEKLFF.

The rearrangement joins TRBV5-6 to TRBJ1-2; D unclear. Looked up from germline, CDR1 is SGHDT and CDR2 is YYEEEE. V was cut by 0 bases and J by 3 bases, with 6 bases left in between. The CDR3 is 13 amino acids. CDR3 region: CASSLDTYYGYTF. In DNA form, the CDR3 reads TGTGCCAGCAGCTTGGACACCTACTATGGCTACACCTTC.

J is TRBJ1-2 and V is TRBV7-9; TRBD1 might be the D (6 bases). Trimming removed 2 bases at V and 8 bases at J, with 18 bases between. There are 15 residues in the CDR3. The germline V gene has CDR1 SEHNR and CDR2 FQNEAQ (reference sequence). The CDR3 spells CASSLYLGQFEGYTF. The DNA of the CDR3 is TGTGCCAGCAGCTTATACCTCGGACAGTTTGAGGGCTACACCTTC.

This sequence joins TRBV5-1 and TRBJ1-6; perhaps TRBD1 as D (6 bases). V gave up 4 bases and J gave up 7 bases, with 15 bases separating them. The V gene's germline CDR1 is SGHRS and CDR2 YFSETQ. CDR3 length: 15 residues. Written as DNA, the CDR3 is TGCGCCAGCAGCACAGGACAGACTATGAATTCACCCCTCCACTTT. It codes for CASSTGQTMNSPLHF.

This clone came up once. This chain connects TRBV27 to TRBJ2-7; D uncertain. The V end was cut by 9 bases, the J end by 1 base, with 7 bases between. The V gene's germline CDR1 is MNHEY and CDR2 SMNVEV (reference sequence). The CDR3 is 11 amino acids. The CDR3, as DNA: TGTGCCAGTCGGGTTTCCTACGAGCAGTACTTC. It encodes CASRVSYEQYF.

The chain combines TRBV10-2 with TRBJ1-5; unclear D gene. CDR1 and CDR2 from the germline V gene are WSHSY and SAAADI. This CDR3 is 13 amino acids long. The V end lost 3 bases, the J end lost 3 bases, and 6 bases lay between the germline ends. The CDR3 loop reads CASSDSPNQPQHF. The CDR3 nucleotides read TGCGCCAGCAGTGATAGTCCCAATCAGCCCCAGCATTTT.